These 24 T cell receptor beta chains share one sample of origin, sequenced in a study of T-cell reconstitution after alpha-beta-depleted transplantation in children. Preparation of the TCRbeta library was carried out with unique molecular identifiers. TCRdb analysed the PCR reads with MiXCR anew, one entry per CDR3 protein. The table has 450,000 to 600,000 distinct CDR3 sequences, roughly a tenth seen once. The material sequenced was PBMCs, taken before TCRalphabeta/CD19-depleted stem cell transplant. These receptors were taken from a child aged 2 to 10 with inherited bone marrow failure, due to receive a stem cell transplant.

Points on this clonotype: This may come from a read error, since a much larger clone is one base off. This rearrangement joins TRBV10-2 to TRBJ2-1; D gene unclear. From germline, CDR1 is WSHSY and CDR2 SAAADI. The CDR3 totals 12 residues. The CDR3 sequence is CASSEPWGEQSF. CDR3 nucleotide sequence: TGCGCCAGCAGCGAACCATGGGGTGAGCAGTCCTTC.

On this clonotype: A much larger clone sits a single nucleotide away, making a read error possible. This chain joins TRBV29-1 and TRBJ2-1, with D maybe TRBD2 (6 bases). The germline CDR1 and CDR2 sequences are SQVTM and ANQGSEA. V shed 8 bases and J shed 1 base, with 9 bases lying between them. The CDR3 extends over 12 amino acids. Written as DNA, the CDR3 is TGCAGCCGCGGGACGTCCTACAATGAGCAGTTCTTC. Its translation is CSRGTSYNEQFF.

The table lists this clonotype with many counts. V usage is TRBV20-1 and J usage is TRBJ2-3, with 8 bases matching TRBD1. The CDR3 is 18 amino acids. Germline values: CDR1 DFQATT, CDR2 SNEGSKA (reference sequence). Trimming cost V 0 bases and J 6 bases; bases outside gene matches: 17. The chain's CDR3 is CSARDPLRQGPRGDTQYF. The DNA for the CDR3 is TGCAGTGCTAGAGATCCCCTGCGACAGGGGCCACGCGGGGATACGCAGTATTTT.

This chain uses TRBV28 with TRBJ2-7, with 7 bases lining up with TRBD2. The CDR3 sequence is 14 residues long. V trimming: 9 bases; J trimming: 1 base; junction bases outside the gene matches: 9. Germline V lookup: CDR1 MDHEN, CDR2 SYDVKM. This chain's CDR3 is CASRLAESSYEQYF. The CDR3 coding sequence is TGTGCCAGTCGACTAGCCGAATCGTCCTACGAGCAGTACTTC.

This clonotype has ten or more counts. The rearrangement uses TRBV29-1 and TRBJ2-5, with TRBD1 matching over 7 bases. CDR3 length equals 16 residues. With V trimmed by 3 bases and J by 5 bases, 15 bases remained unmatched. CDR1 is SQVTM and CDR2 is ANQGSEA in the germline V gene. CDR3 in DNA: TGCAGCGTTGAGGGGACAGAGAACCAGGGGGTGGAGACCCAGTACTTC. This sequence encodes CSVEGTENQGVETQYF.

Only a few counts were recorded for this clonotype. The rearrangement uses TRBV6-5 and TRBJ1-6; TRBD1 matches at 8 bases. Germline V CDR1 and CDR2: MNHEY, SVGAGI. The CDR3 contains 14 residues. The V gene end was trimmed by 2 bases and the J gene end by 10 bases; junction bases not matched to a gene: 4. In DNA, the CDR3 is TGTGCCAGCAGTTACCGACAGGGGTGGTCACCCCTCCACTTT. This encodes CASSYRQGWSPLHF.

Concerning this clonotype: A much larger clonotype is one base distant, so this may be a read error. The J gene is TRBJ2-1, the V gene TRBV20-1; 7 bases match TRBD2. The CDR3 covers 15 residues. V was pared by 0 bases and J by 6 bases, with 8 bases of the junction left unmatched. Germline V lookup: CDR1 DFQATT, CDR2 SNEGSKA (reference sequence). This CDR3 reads CSARDRAGEGNEQFF. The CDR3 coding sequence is TGCAGTGCTAGAGATCGGGCGGGAGAAGGCAATGAGCAGTTCTTC.

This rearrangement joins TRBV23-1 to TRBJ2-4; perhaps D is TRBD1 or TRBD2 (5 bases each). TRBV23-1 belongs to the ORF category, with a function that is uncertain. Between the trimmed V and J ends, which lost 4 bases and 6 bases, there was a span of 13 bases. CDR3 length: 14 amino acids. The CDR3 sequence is CASSPEGQGNIQYF. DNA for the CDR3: TGCGCCAGCAGTCCAGAGGGGCAGGGAAACATTCAGTACTTC.

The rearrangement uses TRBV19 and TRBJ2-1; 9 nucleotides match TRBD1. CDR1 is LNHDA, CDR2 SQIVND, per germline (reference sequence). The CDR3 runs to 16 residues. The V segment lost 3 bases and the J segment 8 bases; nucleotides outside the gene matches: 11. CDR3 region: CASSISPGTGYDEQFF. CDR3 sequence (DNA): TGTGCCAGTAGTATTTCCCCCGGGACAGGGTACGATGAGCAGTTCTTC. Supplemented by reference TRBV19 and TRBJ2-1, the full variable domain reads DGGITQSPKYLFRKEGQNVTLSCEQNLNHDAMYWYRQDPGQGLRLIYYSQIVNDFQKGDIAEGYSVSREKKESFPLTVTSAQKNPTAFYLCASSISPGTGYDEQFFGPGTRLTVL.

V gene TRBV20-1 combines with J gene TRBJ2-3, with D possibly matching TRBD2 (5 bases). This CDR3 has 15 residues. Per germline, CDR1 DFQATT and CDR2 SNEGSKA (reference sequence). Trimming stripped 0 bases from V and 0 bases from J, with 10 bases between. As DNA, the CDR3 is TGCAGTGCTAGAGAGCAGAGGGCGAGCACAGATACGCAGTATTTT. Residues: CSAREQRASTDTQYF.

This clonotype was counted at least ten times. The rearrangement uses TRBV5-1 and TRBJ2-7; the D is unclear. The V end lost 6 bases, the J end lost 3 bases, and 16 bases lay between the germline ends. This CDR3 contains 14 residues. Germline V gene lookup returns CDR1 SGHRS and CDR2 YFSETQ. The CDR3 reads CASTERSDIYEQYF. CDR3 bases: TGCGCCAGCACAGAAAGGAGTGACATCTACGAGCAGTACTTC. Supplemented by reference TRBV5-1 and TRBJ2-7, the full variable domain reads KAGVTQTPRYLIKTRGQQVTLSCSPISGHRSVSWYQQTPGQGLQFLFEYFSETQRNKGNFPGRFSGRQFSNSRSEMNVSTLELGDSALYLCASTERSDIYEQYFGPGTRLTVT.

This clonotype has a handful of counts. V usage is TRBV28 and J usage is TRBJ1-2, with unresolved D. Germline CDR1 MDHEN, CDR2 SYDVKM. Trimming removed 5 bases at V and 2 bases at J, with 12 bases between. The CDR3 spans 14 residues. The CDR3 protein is CASSPQTSNYGYTF. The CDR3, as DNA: TGTGCCAGCAGTCCCCAAACATCCAACTATGGCTACACCTTC.

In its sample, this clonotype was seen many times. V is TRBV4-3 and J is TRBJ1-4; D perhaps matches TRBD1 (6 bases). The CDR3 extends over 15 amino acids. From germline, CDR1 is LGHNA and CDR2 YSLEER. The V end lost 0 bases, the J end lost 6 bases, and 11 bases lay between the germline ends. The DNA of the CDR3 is TGCGCCAGCAGCCAAGATGAGGGGGTTGATGAAAAACTGTTTTTT. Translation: CASSQDEGVDEKLFF.

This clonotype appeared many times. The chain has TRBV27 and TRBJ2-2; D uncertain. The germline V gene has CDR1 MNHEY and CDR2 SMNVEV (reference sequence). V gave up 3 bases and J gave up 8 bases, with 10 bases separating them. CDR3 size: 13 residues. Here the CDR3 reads CASSLVLNGELFF. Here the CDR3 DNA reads TGTGCCAGCAGTTTGGTGCTGAATGGGGAGCTGTTTTTT.

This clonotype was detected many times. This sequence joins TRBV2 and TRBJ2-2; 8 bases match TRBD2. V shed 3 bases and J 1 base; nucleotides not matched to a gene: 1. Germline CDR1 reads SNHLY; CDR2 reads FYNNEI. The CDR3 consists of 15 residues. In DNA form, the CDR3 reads TGTGCCAGCAGTGATCTAGCGGGGAACACCGGGGAGCTGTTTTTT. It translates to CASSDLAGNTGELFF.

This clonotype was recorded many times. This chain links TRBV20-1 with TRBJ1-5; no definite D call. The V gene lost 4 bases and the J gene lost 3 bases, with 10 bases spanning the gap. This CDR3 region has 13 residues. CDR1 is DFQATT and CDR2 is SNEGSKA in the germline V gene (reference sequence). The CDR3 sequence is CSANDGFNQPQHF. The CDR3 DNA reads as TGCAGTGCTAATGACGGGTTCAATCAGCCCCAGCATTTT.

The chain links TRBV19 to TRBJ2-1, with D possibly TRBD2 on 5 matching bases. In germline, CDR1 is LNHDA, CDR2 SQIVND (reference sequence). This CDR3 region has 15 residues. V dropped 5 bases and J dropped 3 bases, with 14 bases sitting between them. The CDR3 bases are TGTGCCAGTAGTTGGGGAGACCCTTACTACAATGAGCAGTTCTTC. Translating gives CASSWGDPYYNEQFF.

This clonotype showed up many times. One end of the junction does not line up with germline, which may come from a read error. CDR3 amino acids: CASGASSDNSPLHF. As DNA, the CDR3 is TGTGCCAGCGGAGCGTCCTCCGATAATTCACCCCTCCACTTT. The chain joins TRBV2 to TRBJ1-6; D is ambiguous. Germline values: CDR1 SNHLY, CDR2 FYNNEI. The CDR3 is 14 residues long.

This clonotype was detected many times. DNA for the CDR3: TGCAGTGCTAATCGGGGGCCCACTGAAGCTTTCTTT. Translation gives CSANRGPTEAFF. The chain carries TRBV20-1 and TRBJ1-1; D possibly corresponds to TRBD1 (6 bases). Per the germline V gene, CDR1 is DFQATT and CDR2 is SNEGSKA (reference sequence). Trimming stripped 4 bases from V and 4 bases from J, with 10 bases between. The CDR3 spans 12 residues.

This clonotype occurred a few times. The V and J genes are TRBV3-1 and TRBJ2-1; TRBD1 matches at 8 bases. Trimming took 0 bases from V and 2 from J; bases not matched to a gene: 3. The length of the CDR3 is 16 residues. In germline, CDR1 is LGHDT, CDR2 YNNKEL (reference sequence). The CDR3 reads CASSQDDRGPYNEQFF. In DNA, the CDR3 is TGTGCCAGCAGCCAAGATGACAGGGGACCCTACAATGAGCAGTTCTTC.

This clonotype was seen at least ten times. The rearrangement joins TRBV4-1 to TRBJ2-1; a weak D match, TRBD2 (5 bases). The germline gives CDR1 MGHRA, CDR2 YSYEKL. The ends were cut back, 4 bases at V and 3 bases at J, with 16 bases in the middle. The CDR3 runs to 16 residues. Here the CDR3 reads CASSPREPHFYNEQFF. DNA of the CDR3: TGCGCCAGCAGCCCCCGGGAACCCCATTTCTACAATGAGCAGTTCTTC.

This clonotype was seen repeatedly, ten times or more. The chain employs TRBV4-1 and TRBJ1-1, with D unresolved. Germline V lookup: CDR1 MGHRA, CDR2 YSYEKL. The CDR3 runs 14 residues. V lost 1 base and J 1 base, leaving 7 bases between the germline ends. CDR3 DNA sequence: TGCGCCAGCAGCCAAGTGGGGAAGAACACTGAAGCTTTCTTT. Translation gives CASSQVGKNTEAFF.

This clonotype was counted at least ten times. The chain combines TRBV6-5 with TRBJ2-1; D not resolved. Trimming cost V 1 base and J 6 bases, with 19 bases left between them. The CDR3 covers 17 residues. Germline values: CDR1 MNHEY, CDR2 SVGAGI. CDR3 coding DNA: TGTGCCAGCAGTTACTTCCCCGGATCAACAGTAGGCAATGAGCAGTTCTTC. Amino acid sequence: CASSYFPGSTVGNEQFF.

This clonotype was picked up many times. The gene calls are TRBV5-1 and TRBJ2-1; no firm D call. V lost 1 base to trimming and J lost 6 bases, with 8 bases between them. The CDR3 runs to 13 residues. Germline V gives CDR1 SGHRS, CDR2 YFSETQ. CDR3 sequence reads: CASSLSPPNEQFF. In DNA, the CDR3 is TGCGCCAGCAGCTTGTCCCCGCCCAATGAGCAGTTCTTC.